Presented here are 26 T cell receptor beta chains from one specimen sequenced in a study of tumor-infiltrating lymphocytes in primary liver carcinoma. cDNA specific to TCR beta was made from 450 to 650 ng of total RNA, with a constant-region primer employed for priming. For TCR beta, libraries were produced by three nested multiplex PCR rounds using slightly modified ARM-PCR. It was with TRBV1-TRBV30 forward primers and a C-beta reverse primer that the first two PCR rounds were run, at about 10 cycles each. TCRdb fed the multiplex PCR reads into MiXCR, producing one record per CDR3 protein. The table lists about 84,000 distinct CDR3 sequences, approximately 70% of them singletons. From 20-30 mg of unsorted bulk tissue, DNA and RNA were co-extracted together. Sequenced: liver tumor tissue from sampling region 1. Subset: tumor region T1, superior pole. The receptors were sampled from a middle-aged man with primary liver carcinoma and hepatitis B virus infection.

The rearrangement uses TRBV4-1 and TRBJ2-5; D is possibly TRBD2 (5 bases). The ends were cut back, 2 bases at V and 10 bases at J, with 20 bases in the middle. The V gene's germline CDR1 is MGHRA and CDR2 YSYEKL. This CDR3 has 15 amino acids. CDR3 region: CASSQSGETQGNQYF. CDR3 in DNA: TGCGCCAGCAGCCAAAGTGGGGAGACTCAAGGGAACCAGTACTTC.

This chain connects TRBV19 to TRBJ2-7; D is undetermined. Germline V lookup: CDR1 LNHDA, CDR2 SQIVND (reference sequence). This CDR3 spans 16 amino acids. The V end lost 5 bases, the J end lost 0 bases, and 17 bases lay between the germline ends. The CDR3 loop reads CASSHQADIDSYEQYF. The DNA for the CDR3 is TGTGCCAGTAGTCACCAGGCTGACATTGACTCCTACGAGCAGTACTTC.

The chain carries TRBV29-1 and TRBJ2-5, with 7 bases lining up with TRBD2. Germline lookup yields CDR1 SQVTM and CDR2 ANQGSEA. The CDR3 sequence is 15 residues long. For the CDR3, the DNA is TGCAGTGTTTGGGCGGCGGGAGTGTGCCAAGAGACCCAGTACTTC. It encodes CSVWAAGVCQETQYF.

This clonotype was recorded only once. This may be a read error: a much more frequent sequence differs by one nucleotide. The CDR3 DNA is TGTACCAGCAGTTTGGCAGTAAGGGATACGCAGTATTTT. Protein sequence: CTSSLAVRDTQYF. The rearrangement links TRBV28 to TRBJ2-3; no firm D call. The CDR3 has 13 residues. Germline CDR1 is MDHEN and CDR2 is SYDVKM.

On this clonotype: Because it lacks the conserved phenylalanine or tryptophan at the end, this CDR3 is likely a read error. The limits of the CDR3 on the DNA are not certain, so only TCRdb's listed CDR3 is given. The CDR3 here is CASSLDREYELYL. The V gene is TRBV5-5, the J gene TRBJ2-7. Germline V gives CDR1 SGHKS, CDR2 YYEKEE (reference sequence). The CDR3 totals 13 residues, both ends included.

Details on this clonotype: One end of the junction does not line up with germline, which may come from a read error. This chain links TRBV4-1 with TRBJ2-2, with D perhaps TRBD2 (7 bases). Germline V lookup: CDR1 MGHRA, CDR2 YSYEKL. The CDR3 sequence is 15 residues long. The CDR3 loop reads CASSQGVANTGGLSF. For the CDR3, the DNA is TGCGCCAGCAGCCAAGGAGTTGCTAACACCGGGGGGCTGTCTTTT.

This clonotype was counted between two and nine times. This CDR3 is missing its conserved last phenylalanine or tryptophan, likely due to a read error. The rearrangement links TRBV11-2 to TRBJ2-7; tentatively, D is TRBD1 or TRBD2 (5 bases each). There are 12 residues in the CDR3. Germline CDR1 is SGHAT and CDR2 is FQNNGV. V was clipped by 6 bases and J by 6 bases, with 12 bases between them. CDR3 sequence (DNA): TGTGCCAGCAGTCTCCTGAGGGGCGAGCAGTACCTC. This codes for CASSLLRGEQYL.

This clonotype was seen just once. Because it lacks the conserved phenylalanine or tryptophan at the end, this CDR3 is likely a read error. This rearrangement joins TRBV6-5 to TRBJ1-5; D not certain. The CDR3 is 17 amino acids. The germline V gene has CDR1 MNHEY and CDR2 SVGAGI. CDR3 sequence reads: CAISYDPPWATNQPQHI. The DNA for the CDR3 is TGTGCCATCAGTTATGACCCTCCATGGGCCACCAATCAGCCCCAGCATATT.

On this clonotype: Germline and junction disagree at one end, which may indicate a read error. The J gene is TRBJ2-7, the V gene TRBV11-2, with 7 bases lining up with TRBD2. The CDR3 is made up of 13 amino acids. Germline V CDR1 and CDR2: SGHAT, FQNNGV. DNA of the CDR3: TGTGTCTGCAGTAGGGAGGGCCTTTACGAACAGTACTTC. Encoded protein: CVCSREGLYEQYF.

This clonotype was seen a single time. V gene TRBV10-3 combines with J gene TRBJ2-5; no definite D call. This CDR3 is built from 13 residues. Trimming took 3 bases from V and 5 from J, leaving 10 bases between them. Germline V CDR1 and CDR2: ENHRY, SYGVKD. DNA for the CDR3: TGTGCCATCAGTGACGACGGGTGGGAGACCCAGTACTTC. Translation gives CAISDDGWETQYF.

This chain uses TRBV6-2 or TRBV6-3 with TRBJ2-5; weak D call: TRBD2 (5 bases). The germline CDR1 and CDR2 sequences are MNHEY and SVGEGT. This CDR3 is built from 15 residues. Trimming stripped 0 bases from V and 10 bases from J, with 18 bases between. The CDR3: CASSYSPGPPGIQYF. CDR3 DNA: TGTGCCAGCAGTTACTCTCCTGGGCCACCGGGGATCCAGTACTTC.

In regard to this clonotype: A much larger clonotype is one base distant, so this may be a read error. The genes are TRBV7-9 and TRBJ2-7; TRBD1 aligns across 9 bases. Germline-derived CDR1 and CDR2 are SEHNR and FQNEAQ (reference sequence). With V trimmed by 5 bases and J by 1 base, 9 bases remained unmatched. The CDR3 extends over 16 amino acids. CDR3 loop: CASSIDDRGNSYEQYF. The CDR3 DNA reads as TGTGCCAGCAGCATAGACGACAGGGGGAATTCCTACGAGCAGTACTTC. The full variable domain, rest sourced from reference TRBV7-9 and TRBJ2-7, is DTGVSQNPRHKITKRGQNVTFRCDPISEHNRLYWYRQTLGQGPEFLTYFQNEAQLEKSRLLSDRFSAERPKGSFSTLEIQRTEQGDSAMYLCASSIDDRGNSYEQYFGPGTRLTVT.

A few counts support this clonotype. Since the CDR3 does not end with the conserved phenylalanine or tryptophan, this likely comes from a read error. The gene calls are TRBV11-2 and TRBJ2-5; 11 bases fit TRBD2. J lost 4 bases, V lost 5 bases, and 9 bases had no gene match. Germline V gene lookup returns CDR1 SGHAT and CDR2 FQNNGV. This CDR3 has 16 amino acids. The CDR3 loop reads CASSPGLAGGVETQYL. Written as DNA, the CDR3 is TGTGCCAGCAGCCCCGGGCTAGCGGGAGGTGTAGAGACCCAGTACCTC.

This chain links TRBV10-3 with TRBJ1-4; 7 bases agree with TRBD1. Germline lookup yields CDR1 ENHRY and CDR2 SYGVKD. The CDR3 loop spans 16 amino acids. J was trimmed by 5 bases and V by 10 bases; bases with no gene match: 16. The CDR3 is CATNESAGQKNEKLFF. The CDR3 DNA reads TGTGCCACCAATGAGTCCGCGGGACAGAAAAATGAAAAACTGTTTTTT.

CDR3 nucleotide sequence: TGCAGCGTTTCCTCCGGGATTAGCGGTAATGAGCAGTTCTTC. It translates to CSVSSGISGNEQFF. The chain recombines TRBV29-1 with TRBJ2-1, with D possibly matching TRBD2 (6 bases). Germline assignment: CDR1 SQVTM and CDR2 ANQGSEA. V lost 5 bases, J lost 7 bases, and 18 bases lay in between. CDR3 length: 14 residues.

Details on this clonotype: The junction shows a germline mismatch at one end, possibly a read error. The rearrangement links TRBV14 to TRBJ1-2; D ambiguous. CDR1 SGHDN and CDR2 FVKESK come from the germline V gene. The CDR3 contains 15 residues. The CDR3: CTSSPLPEGDYGYTF. DNA of the CDR3: TGTACCAGCAGCCCCCTTCCAGAGGGCGACTATGGCTACACCTTC. The complete variable domain, with remaining parts taken from reference TRBV14 and TRBJ1-2, reads EAGVTQFPSHSVIEKGQTVTLRCDPISGHDNLYWYRRVMGKEIKFLLHFVKESKQDESGMPNNRFLAERTGGTYSTLKVQPAELEDSGVYFCTSSPLPEGDYGYTFGSGTRLTVV.

The gene calls are TRBV20-1 and TRBJ2-3; D is uncertain. Germline CDR1 DFQATT, CDR2 SNEGSKA (reference sequence). With 5 bases removed from V and 10 bases from J, the gap between germline ends came to 13 bases. The CDR3 sequence is 11 residues long. The CDR3 bases are TGCAGTGCTGTCCTCGCCCCTTCGCAGTATTTT. It encodes CSAVLAPSQYF.

This clonotype has a single count. The junction departs from germline at one end; a sequencing error may be responsible. The chain is built from TRBV5-1 and TRBJ2-5, with D uncertain. In germline, CDR1 is SGHRS, CDR2 YFSETQ. This CDR3 is built from 12 residues. The CDR3 loop is CTSSLGQETQYF. DNA for the CDR3: TGCACCAGCAGCTTGGGGCAAGAGACCCAGTACTTC.

As concerns this clonotype: A much larger clone lies a single base off, so this may be a read error. The V gene is TRBV5-5, the J gene TRBJ2-7, with D unclear. Germline V gene lookup returns CDR1 SGHKS and CDR2 YYEKEE (reference sequence). The V gene lost 1 base and the J gene lost 8 bases, with 7 bases spanning the gap. The CDR3 runs to 11 residues. The CDR3: CASSLMGKQYF. As DNA, the CDR3 is TGTGCCAGCAGCTTGATGGGAAAGCAGTACTTC. The full variable domain, rest sourced from reference TRBV5-5 and TRBJ2-7, is DAGVTQSPTHLIKTRGQQVTLRCSPISGHKSVSWYQQVLGQGPQFIFQYYEKEERGRGNFPDRFSARQFPNYSSELNVNALLLGDSALYLCASSLMGKQYFGPGTRLTVT.

Worth noting for this clonotype: Compared with germline, one end of the junction differs, possibly owing to a read error. The J gene is TRBJ2-7, the V gene TRBV6-1, with TRBD1 as a possible D gene (5 bases). This CDR3 has 15 residues. The germline V gene encodes CDR1 MNHNS and CDR2 SASEGT. The DNA of the CDR3 is TGTGCCAGCAGCAGGCAGGGCTTCGAGTCGGGCGAGCGGTACTTC. Translation: CASSRQGFESGERYF.

A remark on this clonotype: A read error is possible here, since a much larger clone lies one base away. The J gene is TRBJ1-2, the V gene TRBV2; D gene uncertain. The CDR3 contains 13 residues. CDR1 is SNHLY, CDR2 FYNNEI, per germline. The CDR3 nucleotides are TGTGTCAGCAAAGAGGGCATTAACTATGGCTACACCTTC. This encodes CVSKEGINYGYTF.

About this clonotype itself: As the CDR3 is not closed by the conserved phenylalanine or tryptophan, this likely results from a read error. The chain links TRBV13 to TRBJ1-2; TRBD1 is a possible D gene (6 bases). The ends were cut back, 2 bases at V and 9 bases at J, with 10 bases in the middle. This CDR3 comprises 12 residues. The germline CDR1 and CDR2 sequences are PRHDT and FYEKMQ (reference sequence). The CDR3 DNA sequence: TGTGCCAGCAGCTTAAACAGGGCGAGCTACACCTTA. As protein: CASSLNRASYTL.

The chain is built from TRBV6-5 and TRBJ2-7, with unresolved D. This CDR3 comprises 11 residues. Germline lookup yields CDR1 MNHEY and CDR2 SVGAGI. Trimming left V 4 bases short and J 7 bases short, with 8 bases between. The CDR3 sequence: CASSCSLEQYF. The CDR3 bases are TGTGCCAGCAGTTGCTCGCTAGAGCAGTACTTC.

V usage is TRBV10-3 and J usage is TRBJ2-5; 9 bases map to TRBD2. V lost 0 bases and J lost 5; bases outside the gene matches: 13. This CDR3 comprises 18 residues. Germline V CDR1 and CDR2: ENHRY, SYGVKD. The CDR3, as DNA: TGTGCCATCAGTGAGTCCTCTCGCGGGAGGGGATGGCACGAGACCCAGTACTTC. Translating gives CAISESSRGRGWHETQYF.

About this clonotype: Just one base apart from a much larger clone, this may be a read error. J is TRBJ2-3 and V is TRBV28; no clear D gene. The CDR3 consists of 15 residues. Germline V gene sequence: CDR1 MDHEN, CDR2 SYDVKM. V was trimmed by 6 bases and J by 4 bases, leaving 17 bases between them. The CDR3 reads CASSPGVVNADTQYF. CDR3 bases: TGTGCCAGCAGCCCTGGCGTGGTAAACGCAGATACGCAGTATTTT.

This clonotype has just one count. A much larger clone sits a single nucleotide away, making a read error possible. V and J are TRBV30 and TRBJ2-7; 7 nucleotides line up with TRBD1. Germline V lookup: CDR1 GTSNPN, CDR2 SVGIG (reference sequence). This CDR3 region has 13 residues. V dropped 3 bases and J dropped 3; count of bases not matched to a gene: 5. CDR3 in DNA: TGTGCCTGGAGGAAACAGGGGAGCTACGAGCAGTACTTC. It is translated as CAWRKQGSYEQYF.